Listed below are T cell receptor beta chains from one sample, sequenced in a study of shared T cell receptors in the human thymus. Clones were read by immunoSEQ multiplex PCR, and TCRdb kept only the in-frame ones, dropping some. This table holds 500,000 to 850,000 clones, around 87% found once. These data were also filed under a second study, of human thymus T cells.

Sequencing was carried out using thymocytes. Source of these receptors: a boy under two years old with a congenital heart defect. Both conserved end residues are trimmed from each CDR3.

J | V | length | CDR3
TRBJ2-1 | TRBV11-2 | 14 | ASSLAGGARDNEQF
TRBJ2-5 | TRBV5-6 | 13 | ASSSLRRDQETQY
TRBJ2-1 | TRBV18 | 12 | ASSPPGGSNEQF
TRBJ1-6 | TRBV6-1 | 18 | ASSEAGSDRPGSYNSPLH
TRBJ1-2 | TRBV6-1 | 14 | ASSVGTGKFNYGYT
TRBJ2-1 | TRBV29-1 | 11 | SVGTSGYNEQF
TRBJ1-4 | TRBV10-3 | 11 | AITDSLNEKLF
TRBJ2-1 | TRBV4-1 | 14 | ASSQWSSGSYNEQF
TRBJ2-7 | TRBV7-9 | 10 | ASSLGTDEQY
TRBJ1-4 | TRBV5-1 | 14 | ASSHTDRAANEKLF
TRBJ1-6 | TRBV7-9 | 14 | ASSLRRGETNSPLH
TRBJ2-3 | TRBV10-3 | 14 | AISEAGRGSTDTQY
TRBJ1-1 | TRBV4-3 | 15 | ASSQDHRIGQGTEAF
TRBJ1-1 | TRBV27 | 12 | ASSLFGQSSEAF
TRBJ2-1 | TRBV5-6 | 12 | ASGWGRAYNEQF
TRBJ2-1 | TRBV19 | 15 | ASSTRDRGRSYNEQF
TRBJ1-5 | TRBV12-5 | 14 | ASGSTDRGTPQPQH
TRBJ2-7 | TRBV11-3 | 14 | ASSLTKDGKTYEQY
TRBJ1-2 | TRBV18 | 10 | ASSPDRNGYT
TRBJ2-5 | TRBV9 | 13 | ASSVKTGIQETQY
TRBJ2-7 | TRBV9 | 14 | ASSVVSYLSSYEQY
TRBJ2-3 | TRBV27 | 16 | ASSSYRGLAESTDTQY
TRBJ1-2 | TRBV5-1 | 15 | ASSLGQGRQWDYGYT
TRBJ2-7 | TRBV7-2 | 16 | ASSLRPRTPTTYYEQY
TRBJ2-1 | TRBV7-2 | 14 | ASSSEGSGTYNEQF
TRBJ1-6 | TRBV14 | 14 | ASSPISSSYNSPLH
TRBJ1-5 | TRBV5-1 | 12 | ASSPQGLNQPQH